The 26 T cell receptor beta chains below all came from one sample that was sequenced in a study of T cells in Graves' hyperthyroidism and ophthalmopathy. Authors of the study amplified TCR beta CDR3 regions from RNA transcripts. HTBI primers were used for first-round RT-PCR of the TCR CDR3. MiXCR was run by TCRdb on the multiplex PCR reads, yielding one entry per CDR3 protein. The sample has approximately 600,000 distinct CDR3 sequences, about 20% seen once; the top ten hold under 35%. Sequencing was performed on blood. The source is a man aged 25-40 years with Graves' ophthalmopathy.

The chain links TRBV19 to TRBJ1-4; D may be TRBD1 (5 bases). There are 15 residues in the CDR3. With 3 bases removed from V and 4 bases from J, the gap between germline ends came to 12 bases. The V gene's germline CDR1 is LNHDA and CDR2 SQIVND (reference sequence). The CDR3: CASSMRGLFNEKLFF. CDR3 bases: TGTGCCAGTAGTATGAGGGGACTCTTTAATGAAAAACTGTTTTTT.

This clonotype came up many times. The chain links TRBV12-3 or TRBV12-4 to TRBJ1-1; 8 nucleotides match TRBD1. The ends lost 5 bases at V and 4 bases at J; junction bases unmatched: 6. This CDR3 is 14 amino acids long. The CDR3 bases are TGTGCCAGCAGTAGGAACAGGGGGTCCACTGAAGCTTTCTTT. Its translation: CASSRNRGSTEAFF.

This clonotype occurred many times. The chain couples TRBV12-3 or TRBV12-4 to TRBJ1-1; possibly TRBD1 for D (5 bases). Trimming removed 7 bases at V and 6 bases at J, with 12 bases between. The CDR3 is 12 residues long. CDR3: CASTSGGSEAFF. The DNA for the CDR3 is TGTGCCAGCACCTCCGGGGGATCTGAAGCTTTCTTT.

This clonotype was seen a few times. The chain carries TRBV3-1 and TRBJ1-5; 8 bases agree with TRBD1. Per the germline V gene, CDR1 is LGHDT and CDR2 is YNNKEL (reference sequence). CDR3 length: 14 amino acids. Germline trimming cut 4 bases from V and 6 bases from J; bases unmatched to any gene: 5. For the CDR3, the DNA is TGTGCCAGCAGCCCGGACAGGGAAGGTCAGCCCCAGCATTTT. This gives the protein CASSPDREGQPQHF.

This clonotype was observed a handful of times. The rearrangement links TRBV2 to TRBJ1-3, with D uncertain. Trimming shortened V by 2 bases and J by 0 bases, and 11 bases separated the two germline ends. The CDR3 runs to 16 residues. CDR1 is SNHLY and CDR2 is FYNNEI in the germline V gene. CDR3 sequence (DNA): TGTGCCAGCAGTGAAATGAGCGGTAGCTCTGGAAACACCATATATTTT. Protein product: CASSEMSGSSGNTIYF.

This clonotype was seen more than once but under ten times. The V and J genes are TRBV6-2 or TRBV6-3 and TRBJ2-1, with a weak D call TRBD2 (6 bases). Germline V lookup: CDR1 MNHEY, CDR2 SVGEGT. V was clipped by 5 bases and J by 7 bases, with 18 bases between them. This CDR3 is built from 15 residues. In DNA, the CDR3 is TGTGCCAGCAGTCTTATAGGGACTCTCTTGAATGAGCAGTTCTTC. This sequence encodes CASSLIGTLLNEQFF.

This clonotype was counted many times. This sequence joins TRBV7-2 and TRBJ2-7; D remains unclear. The CDR3 has 11 residues. V gave up 6 bases and J gave up 3 bases, with 6 bases separating them. In germline, CDR1 is SGHTA, CDR2 FQGNSA. As DNA, the CDR3 is TGTGCCAGCAGTCACCGCTACGAGCAGTACTTC. It encodes CASSHRYEQYF.

The chain combines TRBV3-1 with TRBJ2-5, with TRBD2 identical over 9 bases. Trimming at V came to 3 bases and at J to 2 bases, leaving 25 bases not matched to a gene. This CDR3 has 22 residues. CDR1 and CDR2 from the germline V gene are LGHDT and YNNKEL (reference sequence). The DNA for the CDR3 is TGTGCCAGCAGCCAGTCCCCCCCCCTAACCGTACGTAAGCGGGAGGCTCAAGAGACCCAGTACTTC. This sequence encodes CASSQSPPLTVRKREAQETQYF.

This clonotype has ten or more counts. The V gene is TRBV10-1, the J gene TRBJ1-5; possible D gene TRBD1, 6 bases. Between the trimmed V and J ends, which lost 6 bases and 3 bases, there was a span of 15 bases. Germline V gene data show CDR1 as WNHNN and CDR2 as SYGVQD (reference sequence). This CDR3 has 15 amino acids. The CDR3 DNA follows: TGCGCCAGCAGCGCCAAGAGGACAGACAATCAGCCCCAGCATTTT. It translates to CASSAKRTDNQPQHF.

The chain employs TRBV10-2 and TRBJ1-5; D is undetermined. V lost 5 bases to trimming and J lost 2 bases, with 13 bases between them. CDR3 length: 15 residues. Germline V CDR1 and CDR2: WSHSY, SAAADI. Here the CDR3 reads CASSHSGEGNQPQHF. The CDR3 DNA is TGCGCCAGCAGTCACTCCGGGGAGGGCAATCAGCCCCAGCATTTT.

The chain has TRBV9 and TRBJ2-6; D unresolved. The germline gives CDR1 SGDLS, CDR2 YYNGEE. V was trimmed by 0 bases and J by 2 bases, leaving 6 bases between them. CDR3 length equals 15 residues. This CDR3 is CASSVGGAGANVLTF. The DNA for the CDR3 is TGTGCCAGCAGCGTAGGTGGGGCTGGGGCCAACGTCCTGACTTTC.

This clonotype was seen a few times. The chain employs TRBV15 and TRBJ1-5, with no clear D. Trimming pared 1 base from V and 7 bases from J, leaving 17 bases between. The CDR3 is made up of 16 amino acids. CDR1 and CDR2 (germline): LNHNV, YYDKDF (reference sequence). CDR3 sequence reads: CATSRAWTALGQPQHF. The CDR3 region has the DNA TGTGCCACCAGCAGAGCCTGGACGGCCCTGGGCCAGCCCCAGCATTTT.

This clonotype was found many times. The V gene is TRBV6-5, the J gene TRBJ1-1; D remains unclear. This CDR3 comprises 15 residues. Germline CDR1 MNHEY, CDR2 SVGAGI. The V and J ends lost 0 bases and 3 bases respectively, with 11 bases between them. The CDR3 is CASSYSAVGDTEAFF. The CDR3 nucleotides read TGTGCCAGCAGTTACTCAGCAGTCGGAGACACTGAAGCTTTCTTT.

This clonotype was picked up many times. The chain recombines TRBV12-3 or TRBV12-4 with TRBJ2-1; D is uncertain. CDR3 length equals 15 residues. Deletions cut 3 bases from V and 10 bases from J, with 19 bases between. The CDR3 sequence is CASSFRQPRRSEQFF. The DNA of the CDR3 is TGTGCCAGCAGTTTCCGGCAGCCTCGGAGAAGCGAGCAGTTCTTC.

In nucleotides, the CDR3 is TGTGCCAGCACCTCTCAGGGGGAGGATACGCAGTATTTT. Its protein is CASTSQGEDTQYF. The chain employs TRBV12-3 or TRBV12-4 and TRBJ2-3; 7 bases agree with TRBD1. The CDR3 is 13 amino acids. Trimming cost V 7 bases and J 6 bases; bases outside gene matches: 7.

This clonotype showed up just a few times. The rearrangement uses TRBV6-1 and TRBJ1-1; possibly TRBD1 for D (5 bases). Germline V gives CDR1 MNHNS, CDR2 SASEGT. This CDR3 is 13 amino acids long. V lost 7 bases, J lost 4 bases, and 13 bases lay in between. In nucleotides, the CDR3 is TGTGCCAGCATCCGAGGGGATGGCACTGAAGCTTTCTTT. The encoded protein is CASIRGDGTEAFF.

The rearrangement links TRBV25-1 to TRBJ1-2, with D perhaps TRBD1 (6 bases). From germline, CDR1 is MGHDK and CDR2 SYGVNS. The CDR3 runs 13 residues. V was pared by 8 bases and J by 4 bases, with 14 bases between. In nucleotides, the CDR3 is TGTGCCAGCGGCCGGGGGGCGAGCTATGGCTACACCTTC. Amino acids: CASGRGASYGYTF.

The genes are TRBV5-6 and TRBJ2-1; tentative D call: TRBD2 (6 bases). The CDR3 contains 16 residues. Trimming stripped 4 bases from V and 0 bases from J, with 14 bases between. Germline CDR1 and CDR2: SGHDT and YYEEEE. CDR3 nucleotides: TGTGCCAGCAGCCCCCTAGCGACCCGCTCCTACAATGAGCAGTTCTTC. As protein: CASSPLATRSYNEQFF.

In this sample, this clonotype turned up many times. The chain carries TRBV5-1 and TRBJ2-3, with 10 bases identical to TRBD1. The CDR3 contains 16 residues. Per the germline V gene, CDR1 is SGHRS and CDR2 is YFSETQ. V was pared by 3 bases and J by 3 bases, with 7 bases of the junction left unmatched. CDR3 residues: CASSWGEGQGTDTQYF. CDR3 nucleotide sequence: TGCGCCAGCAGCTGGGGAGAGGGACAGGGGACAGATACGCAGTATTTT.

The chain employs TRBV3-1 and TRBJ2-2; D gene unclear. There are 17 residues in the CDR3. The V and J ends lost 1 base and 0 bases respectively, with 12 bases between them. The germline CDR1 and CDR2 sequences are LGHDT and YNNKEL (reference sequence). Here the CDR3 reads CASSQVLSPSNTGELFF. CDR3 DNA sequence: TGTGCCAGCAGCCAAGTTCTTAGCCCATCGAACACCGGGGAGCTGTTTTTT.

On this clonotype: Germline is not matched at one junction end, which may reflect a read error. The chain joins TRBV4-2 to TRBJ2-7; 8 nucleotides match TRBD2. This CDR3 comprises 16 residues. Germline lookup yields CDR1 LGHNA and CDR2 YNFKEQ. CDR3 bases: TGTGCCAGCAGCCAGACCCCCGGACTAGCCTCCTACAAGCAGTACTTC. Amino acids: CASSQTPGLASYKQYF.

In its sample, this clonotype was seen many times. V usage is TRBV5-1 and J usage is TRBJ1-1, with D perhaps TRBD1 (6 bases). The CDR3 runs 14 residues. Germline V gene sequence: CDR1 SGHRS, CDR2 YFSETQ. V lost 0 bases, J lost 3 bases, and 9 bases lay in between. CDR3 in amino acids: CASSLEGGYTEAFF. The CDR3 region has the DNA TGCGCCAGCAGCTTGGAGGGGGGCTACACTGAAGCTTTCTTT.

V gene TRBV19 combines with J gene TRBJ1-1, with D uncertain. Germline values: CDR1 LNHDA, CDR2 SQIVND (reference sequence). The ends were cut back, 7 bases at V and 4 bases at J, with 4 bases in the middle. The CDR3 covers 10 residues. CDR3 in amino acids: CASNPTEAFF. CDR3 coding DNA: TGTGCCAGTAATCCCACTGAAGCTTTCTTT.

This clonotype was counted at least ten times. The chain recombines TRBV12-3 or TRBV12-4 with TRBJ2-4; 13 bases are shared with TRBD2. CDR3 length: 19 residues. The J segment lost 0 bases and the V segment lost 4 bases, leaving 9 bases of the junction unmatched. The CDR3 sequence is CASSSTGTSGNLAKNIQYF. DNA for the CDR3: TGTGCCAGCAGTTCGACCGGGACTAGCGGGAATCTAGCCAAAAACATTCAGTACTTC.

This clonotype has just a few counts. The chain has TRBV20-1 and TRBJ2-7, with D unresolved. With 0 bases removed from V and 0 bases from J, the gap between germline ends came to 9 bases. This CDR3 is 14 amino acids long. Germline V lookup: CDR1 DFQATT, CDR2 SNEGSKA (reference sequence). The CDR3 nucleotides are TGCAGTGCTAGAGATCCGAATTACTCCTACGAGCAGTACTTC. Its translation: CSARDPNYSYEQYF.

The chain recombines TRBV19 with TRBJ2-1, with a tentative D call TRBD2 (6 bases). The CDR3 extends over 14 amino acids. Germline V gene data show CDR1 as LNHDA and CDR2 as SQIVND (reference sequence). V shed 5 bases and J shed 7 bases, with 15 bases lying between them. This chain's CDR3 is CASSPTGASNEQFF. The CDR3 DNA is TGTGCCAGTAGTCCGACGGGAGCATCGAATGAGCAGTTCTTC. Together with reference TRBV19 and TRBJ2-1, the CDR3 gives the full variable domain: DGGITQSPKYLFRKEGQNVTLSCEQNLNHDAMYWYRQDPGQGLRLIYYSQIVNDFQKGDIAEGYSVSREKKESFPLTVTSAQKNPTAFYLCASSPTGASNEQFFGPGTRLTVL.